Included here is one TCR beta chain sequence, with context. These data originate in a study of T cells after yellow fever vaccination. Germline-derived CDR1 and CDR2 are SGHRS and YFSETQ. CDR3 length: 14 amino acids. Trimming left V 4 bases short and J 6 bases short, with 15 bases between. TCRdb analysed the 5' RACE reads with MiXCR anew, one entry per CDR3 protein. Among some 420,000 distinct CDR3 sequences, roughly a sixth were seen once, and the ten largest hold roughly 19%. Source: PBMCs, taken before the yellow fever booster vaccination. This clonotype was obtained from a man between 18 and 29 years old who received the YFV17D yellow fever vaccine. This chain connects TRBV5-1 to TRBJ2-3; D might be TRBD1 or TRBD2, each matching 6 bases. CDR3 sequence: CASSLTGAGDTQYF. CDR3 nucleotides: TGCGCCAGCAGCCTAACGGGGGCCGGGGATACGCAGTATTTT.